This T cell receptor (beta chain) was sequenced in a study of T cells in narcolepsy. Study-wide context: Enrolled donors included narcolepsy type 1 or type 2 patients and healthy controls.

Study observations and caveats: Comparing one patient's CSF and blood CD4+ clonotypes highlighted HCRT- and TRIB2-specific autoreactive clonotypes.

CDR3 length: 14 amino acids. The trim removed 2 bases at V and 5 bases at J, leaving 3 bases unmatched. Germline CDR1 is SGHTA and CDR2 is FQGNSA. Sequencing used immunoSEQ multiplex PCR; TCRdb keeps in-frame clones, though not all of them. The sample yields about 17,000 clones, about nine tenths seen once. As to this clone: Its antigen remains unknown.

This TCR derives from a human donor in good health. V usage is TRBV7-2 and J usage is TRBJ1-5; the match to TRBD1 covers 7 bases. The sample comprised memory (CD45RA-) CD4+ T cells from blood. CDR3 loop: CASSLFTGDQPQHF. The CDR3 nucleotides are TGTGCCAGCAGCTTATTCACAGGGGATCAGCCCCAGCATTTT.